This T cell receptor (beta chain) was sequenced for a study of cytomegalovirus exposure and HLA in healthy donors. General study findings and limits: Across HLA loci, a later analysis found differing TCR association rates, with DRB1 most and HLA-C fewest. There were several of the most significant clusters that appeared linked to common viral pathogens in a later analysis. In vitro work confirmed that three CMV-associated chains recognize CMV antigens. HLA restriction was apparent for most CMV-associated TCR beta chains in a later analysis.

Per germline, CDR1 LNHDA and CDR2 SQIVND (reference sequence). CDR3 length: 14 amino acids. V lost 7 bases, J lost 2 bases, and 3 bases stayed unmatched. Regarding this clone: Its antigen is not identified.

PCR amplification relied on 60 Vbeta primers (plus 13 Jbeta primers). Only in-frame clones appear in the TCRdb table, and some are missing; sequencing was by immunoSEQ multiplex PCR. The sample lists 180,000 or so clones, 75% to 85% occurring once. Sequenced sample: PBMCs. The chain is built from TRBV19 and TRBJ2-5, with 11 bases fitting TRBD2. The receptor comes from a man between 18 and 29 years old in good health and CMV-seronegative. In DNA form, the CDR3 reads TGTGCCAGTATGGCTAGCGGGGGGCAAGAGACCCAGTACTTC. It yields the protein CASMASGGQETQYF.